The next 25 T cell receptor beta chains were all read from a single sample in a study of shared clonotypes between healthy human individuals. The protocol was immunoSEQ multiplex PCR, while the TCRdb copy is restricted to in-frame clones and leaves out a portion. The sample holds roughly 2 million clones, 90% to 97% seen once. Material: naive CD4+ T cells sorted from blood. Subset reported: CD45RA+ positively selected. These TCRs come from a young man in good health.

This clone was observed once. The rearrangement uses TRBV25-1 and TRBJ2-3; D remains ambiguous. Deletions cut 1 base from V and 0 bases from J, with 8 bases between. Germline lookup yields CDR1 MGHDK and CDR2 SYGVNS. The CDR3 sequence is 15 residues long. CDR3 coding DNA: TGTGCCAGCAGTGAATCTATGGCTAGCACAGATACGCAGTATTTT. It translates to CASSESMASTDTQYF.

The J gene is TRBJ1-5, the V gene TRBV6-1, with D uncertain. CDR3 length equals 17 residues. Germline CDR1 reads MNHNS; CDR2 reads SASEGT. The ends were cut back, 1 base at V and 3 bases at J, with 16 bases in the middle. DNA of the CDR3: TGTGCCAGCAGTGAAGAGCTGCGGCTTTATTCCAATCAGCCCCAGCATTTT. Residues: CASSEELRLYSNQPQHF.

This chain links TRBV9 with TRBJ2-7; D gene ambiguous. The CDR3 covers 16 residues. The germline CDR1 and CDR2 sequences are SGDLS and YYNGEE. Trimming left V 0 bases short and J 3 bases short, with 16 bases between. This CDR3 is CASSVASGNDIYEQYF. The CDR3 nucleotides are TGTGCCAGCAGCGTAGCGTCAGGTAACGACATCTACGAGCAGTACTTC.

The chain links TRBV30 to TRBJ1-2; D might be TRBD1 (5 bases). From germline, CDR1 is GTSNPN and CDR2 SVGIG (reference sequence). This CDR3 spans 12 amino acids. Trimming shortened V by 2 bases and J by 5 bases, and 9 bases separated the two germline ends. Here the CDR3 reads CAWSPEGYGYTF. In DNA form, the CDR3 reads TGTGCCTGGAGTCCAGAGGGGTATGGCTACACCTTC.

V usage is TRBV30 and J usage is TRBJ1-3; D gene ambiguous. This CDR3 spans 12 amino acids. CDR1 is GTSNPN and CDR2 is SVGIG in the germline V gene (reference sequence). V lost 3 bases, J lost 8 bases, and 11 bases lay in between. CDR3 DNA: TGTGCCTGGAGCTTGTACTCGGACACCATATATTTT. It encodes CAWSLYSDTIYF.

This clone was counted a single time. This rearrangement joins TRBV19 to TRBJ1-2; 8 bases fit TRBD1. Germline CDR1 is LNHDA and CDR2 is SQIVND (reference sequence). The CDR3 spans 15 residues. With 5 bases clipped from V and 0 bases from J, the junction kept 5 bases outside the gene matches. The CDR3 DNA reads TGTGCCAGTAGTTTACCAGGGGGCGCTAACTATGGCTACACCTTC. It translates to CASSLPGGANYGYTF.

J is TRBJ1-2 and V is TRBV4-1, with 7 bases matching TRBD1. CDR3 size: 16 residues. V lost 0 bases, J lost 4 bases, and 8 bases stayed unmatched. CDR1 is MGHRA and CDR2 is YSYEKL in the germline V gene. This CDR3 is CASSQDPVGQIYGYTF. In DNA, the CDR3 is TGCGCCAGCAGCCAAGATCCAGTGGGACAGATCTATGGCTACACCTTC.

V and J are TRBV5-1 and TRBJ1-2; D unresolved. The CDR3 is 15 amino acids. Germline CDR1 reads SGHRS; CDR2 reads YFSETQ. V gave up 4 bases and J gave up 4 bases, with 17 bases separating them. This CDR3 is CASSIGPVASYGYTF. CDR3 nucleotide sequence: TGCGCCAGCAGCATCGGACCGGTAGCGAGCTATGGCTACACCTTC.

This chain uses TRBV4-1 with TRBJ2-5; 11 bases map to TRBD2. With V trimmed by 0 bases and J by 2 bases, 5 bases remained unmatched. The CDR3 consists of 17 residues. The germline CDR1 and CDR2 sequences are MGHRA and YSYEKL. The CDR3 loop reads CASSQDRLAGPQETQYF. The CDR3 DNA sequence: TGCGCCAGCAGCCAAGATCGACTAGCGGGGCCTCAAGAGACCCAGTACTTC.

The chain is built from TRBV19 and TRBJ2-7, with D possibly being TRBD1 or TRBD2 (7 bases each). V shed 4 bases and J shed 3 bases, with 13 bases lying between them. Germline CDR1 reads LNHDA; CDR2 reads SQIVND (reference sequence). The CDR3 runs 14 residues. CDR3 nucleotide sequence: TGTGCCAGTAGTAGCCAGGGGGGGATCTACGAGCAGTACTTC. This sequence encodes CASSSQGGIYEQYF.

The J gene is TRBJ2-1, the V gene TRBV9; D is possibly TRBD2 (5 bases). Germline V gene data show CDR1 as SGDLS and CDR2 as YYNGEE. CDR3 length: 14 amino acids. Trimming shortened V by 0 bases and J by 9 bases, and 13 bases separated the two germline ends. The CDR3 nucleotides read TGTGCCAGCAGCGTAGTTTCTTTGGCGGGTGAGCAGTTCTTC. As protein: CASSVVSLAGEQFF.

Turning to this clone: Other DNA sequences in the sample encode the same CDR3. The rearrangement joins TRBV18 to TRBJ1-4, with TRBD1 matching 9 bases. The CDR3 extends over 15 amino acids. The V gene's germline CDR1 is KGHSH and CDR2 LQKENI. Trimming cost V 2 bases and J 8 bases; bases outside gene matches: 6. In nucleotides, the CDR3 is TGTGCCAGCTCACCATTGGACAGGGGAGGCGAAAAACTGTTTTTT. Its protein is CASSPLDRGGEKLFF.

This chain joins TRBV28 and TRBJ1-2; possibly TRBD1 for D (6 bases). V was pared by 6 bases and J by 8 bases, with 16 bases between. Germline loops: CDR1 MDHEN, CDR2 SYDVKM. The CDR3 runs to 13 residues. CDR3 sequence: CASSLEQGRGYTF. For the CDR3, the DNA is TGTGCCAGCAGCCTGGAACAGGGCCGGGGCTACACCTTC.

In the case of this clone: Other nucleotide sequences from this sample produce the same CDR3. The rearrangement joins TRBV5-4 to TRBJ2-7; 9 bases agree with TRBD2. This CDR3 comprises 14 residues. CDR1 and CDR2 from the germline V gene are SGHNT and YYREEE (reference sequence). The J segment lost 2 bases and the V segment lost 4 bases, leaving 4 bases of the junction unmatched. The CDR3 region has the DNA TGTGCCAGCAGCCCGGGACTAGCAACCTACGAGCAGTACTTC. It codes for CASSPGLATYEQYF.

The chain joins TRBV4-1 to TRBJ1-3; TRBD1 matches 8 bases. Germline CDR1 and CDR2: MGHRA and YSYEKL. V lost 4 bases to trimming and J lost 8 bases; unmatched junction nucleotides: 10. CDR3 length: 15 residues. CDR3: CASSLPDREVYTIYF. The CDR3 DNA reads TGCGCCAGCAGCCTCCCGGACAGGGAGGTTTACACCATATATTTT.

The chain links TRBV7-9 to TRBJ1-5, with 7 bases aligning to TRBD1. Germline lookup yields CDR1 SEHNR and CDR2 FQNEAQ (reference sequence). The CDR3 contains 14 residues. The ends lost 3 bases at V and 7 bases at J; junction bases unmatched: 6. CDR3 residues: CASSLDRSGQPQHF. CDR3 nucleotides: TGTGCCAGCAGCTTGGACAGGTCTGGACAGCCCCAGCATTTT.

The rearrangement links TRBV18 to TRBJ1-4; the D gene is possibly TRBD1 (5 bases). From germline, CDR1 is KGHSH and CDR2 LQKENI. V lost 6 bases and J 8 bases, leaving 19 bases between the germline ends. This CDR3 spans 15 amino acids. CDR3 DNA: TGTGCCAGCTCCCAATCCGGGGGAAGCGGGGAAAAACTGTTTTTT. It is translated as CASSQSGGSGEKLFF.

This sequence joins TRBV7-3 and TRBJ2-5; D unclear. V lost 7 bases, J lost 4 bases, and 16 bases lay in between. The CDR3 extends over 14 amino acids. From germline, CDR1 is SGHTA and CDR2 FQGTGA. The CDR3 sequence is CASTLSGLRETQYF. The CDR3 bases are TGTGCCAGCACCCTCTCAGGTTTAAGAGAGACCCAGTACTTC.

The chain recombines TRBV30 with TRBJ1-6; D gene uncertain. This CDR3 region has 13 residues. Germline assignment: CDR1 GTSNPN and CDR2 SVGIG (reference sequence). V lost 2 bases and J 12 bases, leaving 14 bases between the germline ends. CDR3 loop: CAWSISPSLPLHF. The CDR3 DNA follows: TGTGCCTGGAGTATTTCCCCCTCTTTACCCCTCCACTTT.

As regards this clone: The sample holds other DNA sequences that translate to the same CDR3. This rearrangement joins TRBV6-5 to TRBJ1-2; no reliable D call. There are 13 residues in the CDR3. Germline V gene sequence: CDR1 MNHEY, CDR2 SVGAGI. V lost 2 bases to trimming and J lost 2 bases, with 6 bases between them. DNA for the CDR3: TGTGCCAGCAGTTACGGCCCCAACTATGGCTACACCTTC. As protein: CASSYGPNYGYTF.

The chain has TRBV6-1 and TRBJ1-5; D gene uncertain. V was cut by 4 bases and J by 0 bases, with 7 bases left in between. Germline CDR1 reads MNHNS; CDR2 reads SASEGT. The CDR3 has 14 amino acids. The CDR3 here is CASSGLLSNQPQHF. The CDR3 nucleotides read TGTGCCAGCAGTGGGCTCCTTAGCAATCAGCCCCAGCATTTT.

Notes on this clone: Different DNA sequences within this sample yield the same CDR3. The chain carries TRBV28 and TRBJ2-7, with D tentatively TRBD1 (5 bases). V lost 5 bases and J 2 bases, leaving 7 bases between the germline ends. CDR1 and CDR2 (germline): MDHEN, SYDVKM. The CDR3 loop spans 12 amino acids. The CDR3 reads CASSQGPYEQYF. The CDR3 DNA follows: TGTGCCAGCAGTCAGGGTCCCTACGAGCAGTACTTC.

The rearrangement links TRBV27 to TRBJ2-7; D not certain. Trimming stripped 7 bases from V and 3 bases from J, with 25 bases between. Germline CDR1 reads MNHEY; CDR2 reads SMNVEV (reference sequence). The CDR3 consists of 17 residues. In DNA, the CDR3 is TGTGCCAGCACTAATTCAAACGGGCCTCGGGTTGTCTACGAGCAGTACTTC. This gives the protein CASTNSNGPRVVYEQYF.

V usage is TRBV6-5 and J usage is TRBJ2-2; the match to TRBD2 covers 8 bases. The length of the CDR3 is 14 residues. The germline CDR1 and CDR2 sequences are MNHEY and SVGAGI. V gave up 8 bases and J gave up 4 bases; unmatched junction bases: 6. CDR3 coding DNA: TGTGCCAGCCTAGGCGGGAGGCTCACCGGGGAGCTGTTTTTT. This sequence encodes CASLGGRLTGELFF.

This clone has a handful of counts. The chain combines TRBV6-1 with TRBJ1-6, with 8 nucleotides matching TRBD1. Germline V CDR1 and CDR2: MNHNS, SASEGT. Unmatched junction bases numbered 13, after V lost 3 bases and J lost 9 bases. This CDR3 comprises 17 residues. The CDR3 here is CASSEKTGVVQSSPLHF. CDR3 coding DNA: TGTGCCAGCAGTGAGAAGACAGGGGTGGTGCAGAGTTCACCCCTCCACTTT.